The 4 T cell receptor beta chains below come from one sample, sequenced in a study of blood T cell repertoires in COVID-19. Assay: immunoSEQ multiplex PCR; the TCRdb copy retains only in-frame clones and omits some. The table has around 46,000 clones, over 75% seen once; the top ten hold more than 13%. The sequenced material came from peripheral blood. These receptors all come from a human donor in a cohort sampled during active COVID-19.

The chain is built from TRBV27 and TRBJ1-2, with D maybe TRBD1 (6 bases). CDR1 and CDR2 from the germline V gene are MNHEY and SMNVEV (reference sequence). This CDR3 has 13 amino acids. V was cut by 6 bases and J by 4 bases, with 12 bases left in between. CDR3 region: CASSYGQSYGYTF. DNA of the CDR3: TGTGCCAGCAGCTATGGACAGAGCTATGGCTACACCTTC.

This chain uses TRBV12-3 or TRBV12-4 with TRBJ2-7; D unresolved. The CDR3 runs 12 residues. The ends were cut back, 7 bases at V and 2 bases at J, with 9 bases in the middle. The CDR3 sequence: CASMSQAYEQYF. CDR3 nucleotide sequence: TGTGCCAGCATGAGTCAGGCCTACGAGCAGTACTTC.

The gene calls are TRBV7-8 and TRBJ2-1; TRBD2 is a possible D gene (5 bases). The CDR3 runs 14 residues. Between the trimmed V and J ends, which lost 5 bases and 4 bases, there was a span of 12 bases. Germline V gene sequence: CDR1 SGHVS, CDR2 FQNEAQ. The CDR3 bases are TGTGCCAGCAGCGACACCGGGAAATACAATGAGCAGTTCTTC. Translation gives CASSDTGKYNEQFF.

The J gene is TRBJ1-3, the V gene TRBV2; D is unclear. Trimming took 9 bases from V and 1 from J, leaving 4 bases between them. This CDR3 is 11 amino acids long. The germline gives CDR1 SNHLY, CDR2 FYNNEI. CDR3 nucleotides: TGTGCCAGTAGATCTGGAAACACCATATATTTT. Translating gives CASRSGNTIYF.